This T cell receptor beta chain was captured in a study of cytomegalovirus exposure and HLA in healthy donors. The PCR made use of 60 Vbeta and 13 Jbeta primers. Measured with immunoSEQ multiplex PCR; TCRdb has only the in-frame clones, and not every one. The table has approximately 160,000 clones, over 65% seen once. Study-level points and caveats: The investigators catalogued 150 or so TCR beta chains as cytomegalovirus-associated.

This clone appeared once. Its antigen is unknown. This receptor was obtained from a female donor in good health and CMV-seronegative. The sample consisted of PBMCs.

The CDR3 is CASSEYGTGGSYEQYF. Here the CDR3 DNA reads TGTGCCAGCAGTGAATATGGGACAGGGGGCTCCTACGAGCAGTACTTC. The chain uses TRBV25-1 and TRBJ2-5, with TRBD1 matching over 11 bases. The end of the DNA is better explained by TRBJ2-7, so the J call may be wrong. There are 16 residues in the CDR3. Germline CDR1 and CDR2: MGHDK and SYGVNS.